The 20 T cell receptor beta chains below come from one sample, sequenced in a study of shared clonotypes between healthy human individuals. Repertoires were generated with immunoSEQ multiplex PCR, while TCRdb's copy carries only in-frame clones and drops some. The repertoire holds around 700,000 clones, with 72% as singletons. The specimen sequenced was memory CD4+ T cells sorted from blood. Documented subset: CD45RA-negative fraction. All receptors derive from a woman between 25 and 40 years old in good health.

This sequence joins TRBV5-4 and TRBJ2-1; TRBD1 agrees at 7 bases. Germline assignment: CDR1 SGHNT and CDR2 YYREEE (reference sequence). The CDR3 has 15 amino acids. V gave up 4 bases and J gave up 7 bases; unmatched junction bases: 11. CDR3 in DNA: TGTGCCAGCAGCGGAAGACAGGGACCCTTGAATGAGCAGTTCTTC. Its translation is CASSGRQGPLNEQFF.

CDR3 DNA sequence: TGTGCCAGCAGTCGACAGAACTACAATGAGCAGTTCTTC. It codes for CASSRQNYNEQFF. V gene TRBV6-5 combines with J gene TRBJ2-1; D is possibly TRBD1 (5 bases). This CDR3 region has 13 residues. With 5 bases removed from V and 3 bases from J, the gap between germline ends came to 8 bases. Germline CDR1 MNHEY, CDR2 SVGAGI.

The V call is TRBV27, the J call TRBJ2-7; D perhaps matches TRBD2 (5 bases). V shed 3 bases and J shed 6 bases, with 12 bases lying between them. The germline V gene has CDR1 MNHEY and CDR2 SMNVEV (reference sequence). The CDR3 runs 13 residues. CDR3 DNA sequence: TGTGCCAGCAGTTTCAACGGACTTGGCGAGCAGTACTTC. This translates into CASSFNGLGEQYF.

The CDR3 reads CASSKRLAGGLIEQFF. For the CDR3, the DNA is TGTGCCAGCAGCAAGAGACTAGCGGGAGGGCTGATTGAGCAGTTCTTC. The chain carries TRBV13 and TRBJ2-1; 14 bases are shared with TRBD2. Germline V gene data show CDR1 as PRHDT and CDR2 as FYEKMQ (reference sequence). After removal of 5 bases from V and 9 bases from J, the junction contained 9 bases not matched to a gene. This CDR3 is 16 amino acids long.

This chain connects TRBV25-1 to TRBJ2-7; D is possibly TRBD2 (6 bases). The CDR3 has 16 residues. The V end lost 5 bases, the J end lost 1 base, and 18 bases lay between the germline ends. The germline CDR1 and CDR2 sequences are MGHDK and SYGVNS. The CDR3 sequence is CASSPGLSAGSYEQYF. CDR3 bases: TGTGCCAGCAGTCCGGGACTTAGCGCCGGGTCCTACGAGCAGTACTTC.

The gene calls are TRBV27 and TRBJ1-1, with a tentative D call TRBD1 (6 bases). CDR1 MNHEY and CDR2 SMNVEV come from the germline V gene (reference sequence). The V end lost 8 bases, the J end lost 4 bases, and 17 bases lay between the germline ends. The CDR3 runs to 14 residues. The CDR3 region has the DNA TGTGCCAGCTCTCGGGGGGGCAGCAGCACTGAAGCTTTCTTT. Translated: CASSRGGSSTEAFF.

V gene TRBV19 combines with J gene TRBJ1-2, with unresolved D. With 3 bases removed from V and 4 bases from J, the gap between germline ends came to 9 bases. CDR3 length: 13 residues. CDR1 and CDR2 (germline): LNHDA, SQIVND (reference sequence). The CDR3 nucleotides read TGTGCCAGTAGTATCACGGAAATCTATGGCTACACCTTC. This encodes CASSITEIYGYTF.

The rearrangement links TRBV28 to TRBJ1-4; 7 nucleotides line up with TRBD1. Germline V gene sequence: CDR1 MDHEN, CDR2 SYDVKM. The CDR3 consists of 16 residues. Losses at the gene ends were 6 bases for V and 8 bases for J; bases not matched to a gene: 15. CDR3: CASSPWATGLEEKLFF. The CDR3 bases are TGTGCCAGCAGCCCCTGGGCGACAGGGCTTGAGGAAAAACTGTTTTTT.

The chain has TRBV5-1 and TRBJ1-4; no firm D call. This CDR3 spans 15 amino acids. The germline CDR1 and CDR2 sequences are SGHRS and YFSETQ. V was clipped by 5 bases and J by 0 bases, with 11 bases between them. The CDR3 loop is CASSSRETTNEKLFF. The CDR3 DNA sequence: TGCGCCAGCAGTTCACGGGAGACAACTAATGAAAAACTGTTTTTT.

This clone has ten or more counts. The V gene is TRBV28, the J gene TRBJ1-2; 7 nucleotides match TRBD1. Germline CDR1 is MDHEN and CDR2 is SYDVKM. The CDR3 is 15 amino acids. Trimming removed 6 bases from V and 8 bases from J; junction bases left unmatched: 15. CDR3 coding DNA: TGTGCCAGCAGATCGGTCGACAGGGTCATGAAGGGCTACACCTTC. Translating it yields CASRSVDRVMKGYTF.

V usage is TRBV6-1 and J usage is TRBJ1-3; D may be TRBD1 (5 bases). The CDR3 consists of 14 residues. Germline V gene lookup returns CDR1 MNHNS and CDR2 SASEGT. V was trimmed by 7 bases and J by 3 bases, leaving 13 bases between them. DNA for the CDR3: TGTGCCAGCACCGAACAGGATTATGGAAACACCATATATTTT. Translated, it gives CASTEQDYGNTIYF.

Concerning this clone: Within the sample, other DNA sequences also encode this same CDR3. The rearrangement uses TRBV7-2 and TRBJ1-1; tentative D call: TRBD1 (5 bases). Germline CDR1 reads SGHTA; CDR2 reads FQGNSA. CDR3 size: 13 residues. The germline V and J ends were trimmed by 6 bases and 3 bases, with 11 bases remaining between them. CDR3 coding DNA: TGTGCCAGCAGGATCCAGGGAGACACTGAAGCTTTCTTT. This encodes CASRIQGDTEAFF.

CDR3 amino acids: CASSSTGSRNTIYF. The CDR3 region has the DNA TGTGCCAGCAGTTCAACAGGGTCGCGGAACACCATATATTTT. The chain links TRBV28 to TRBJ1-3; TRBD1 might be the D (6 bases). V was pared by 4 bases and J by 7 bases, with 14 bases between. Per germline, CDR1 MDHEN and CDR2 SYDVKM. This CDR3 comprises 14 residues.

The chain employs TRBV2 and TRBJ1-5, with 12 bases that match TRBD1. The CDR3 runs 18 residues. J lost 6 bases, V lost 4 bases, and 13 bases had no gene match. Germline lookup yields CDR1 SNHLY and CDR2 FYNNEI. The CDR3 loop is CASSGSGTGGGMGQPQHF. Here the CDR3 DNA reads TGTGCCAGCAGTGGCTCCGGGACAGGGGGCGGTATGGGTCAGCCCCAGCATTTT.

The J gene is TRBJ2-3, the V gene TRBV27; TRBD2 matches 12 bases. CDR3 size: 19 residues. Germline loops: CDR1 MNHEY, CDR2 SMNVEV (reference sequence). V was clipped by 5 bases and J by 5 bases; unmatched bases: 17. In DNA, the CDR3 is TGTGCCAGCAGTCCACAGGGCTCGCTAGCGGGAGGGCAGGGAGATACGCAGTATTTT. Amino acid sequence: CASSPQGSLAGGQGDTQYF.

The V call is TRBV2, the J call TRBJ1-5; no clear D. Trimming shortened V by 1 base and J by 0 bases, and 7 bases separated the two germline ends. In germline, CDR1 is SNHLY, CDR2 FYNNEI. The CDR3 sequence is 15 residues long. CDR3 coding DNA: TGTGCCAGCAGTGAAGGGCCATATAGCAATCAGCCCCAGCATTTT. Amino acid sequence: CASSEGPYSNQPQHF.

This rearrangement joins TRBV7-3 to TRBJ1-2; D is ambiguous. This CDR3 is 13 amino acids long. Per the germline V gene, CDR1 is SGHTA and CDR2 is FQGTGA. The ends were cut back, 2 bases at V and 2 bases at J, with 6 bases in the middle. The chain's CDR3 is CASSLRANYGYTF. In DNA form, the CDR3 reads TGTGCCAGCAGCTTACGGGCGAACTATGGCTACACCTTC.

This clone was seen a few times. This chain links TRBV10-1 with TRBJ1-1; D might be TRBD1 (6 bases). The CDR3 length is 16 residues. Per germline, CDR1 WNHNN and CDR2 SYGVQD (reference sequence). Trimming left V 2 bases short and J 4 bases short, with 17 bases between. CDR3 sequence (DNA): TGCGCCAGCAGTGAGGTTCCACAGGGTAAGGGCACTGAAGCTTTCTTT. This translates into CASSEVPQGKGTEAFF.

The chain joins TRBV7-2 to TRBJ1-2, with 7 bases fitting TRBD1. There are 12 residues in the CDR3. Looked up from germline, CDR1 is SGHTA and CDR2 is FQGNSA. V gave up 8 bases and J gave up 4 bases; unmatched junction bases: 4. CDR3 DNA: TGTGCCAGCTCGGGGACAGCCTATGGCTACACCTTC. It yields the protein CASSGTAYGYTF.

In this sample, this clone turned up a few times. This sequence joins TRBV19 and TRBJ2-7; D is possibly TRBD2 (6 bases). V was clipped by 4 bases and J by 6 bases, with 16 bases between them. Germline V gene sequence: CDR1 LNHDA, CDR2 SQIVND (reference sequence). CDR3 length: 14 residues. The CDR3 DNA sequence: TGTGCCAGTAGTAGGAAATCCCGGGACTTCGAGCAGTACTTC. The encoded protein is CASSRKSRDFEQYF.